The 20 T cell receptor beta chains presented below share a single source sample, sequenced in a study of radiation and T cells in renal cell carcinoma. Produced via immunoSEQ multiplex PCR; TCRdb's table is partial and in-frame only. Found here are approximately 23,000 clones, about 84% of them singletons; the top ten hold 31%. Regarding time point: blood 2 weeks post-SBRT. The treatment denotes: 15 Gy SBRT to primary tumor, nephrectomy 4 weeks later. The material sequenced was blood, taken from a patient whose treatment included radiotherapy and nephrectomy. These receptors originate from a man aged 60 to 69 with renal cell carcinoma.

A word on this clone: One end of the junction fails to match germline, which may point to a read error. The chain joins TRBV2 to TRBJ2-1; D call uncertain. Germline values: CDR1 SNHLY, CDR2 FYNNEI. The CDR3 sequence is 12 residues long. The CDR3 loop reads CAGSVWDNEQFF. In DNA, the CDR3 is TGTGCCGGCAGTGTGTGGGACAATGAGCAGTTCTTC.

This clone was counted a single time. The chain carries TRBV10-3 and TRBJ2-7; 8 nucleotides match TRBD1. There are 15 residues in the CDR3. CDR1 and CDR2 (germline): ENHRY, SYGVKD. The V gene end was trimmed by 6 bases and the J gene end by 2 bases; junction bases not matched to a gene: 9. CDR3 DNA: TGTGCCATCAGCAGCCCGACAGGGGAAACCTACGAGCAGTACTTC. It translates to CAISSPTGETYEQYF.

This chain uses TRBV5-1 with TRBJ1-1, with D possibly matching TRBD1 (5 bases). The CDR3 contains 15 residues. V shed 6 bases and J shed 0 bases, with 15 bases lying between them. Germline values: CDR1 SGHRS, CDR2 YFSETQ. The CDR3 spells CASMESGGMNTEAFF. Written as DNA, the CDR3 is TGCGCCAGCATGGAATCGGGGGGAATGAACACTGAAGCTTTCTTT. The full variable domain, with the rest looked up from reference TRBV5-1 and TRBJ1-1, is KAGVTQTPRYLIKTRGQQVTLSCSPISGHRSVSWYQQTPGQGLQFLFEYFSETQRNKGNFPGRFSGRQFSNSRSEMNVSTLELGDSALYLCASMESGGMNTEAFFGQGTRLTVV.

The CDR3 loop reads CAWSVQGLDTQYF. Here the CDR3 DNA reads TGTGCCTGGAGTGTACAAGGCCTAGATACGCAGTATTTT. The chain uses TRBV30 and TRBJ2-3; D not resolved. CDR3 size: 13 residues. V lost 0 bases to trimming and J lost 5 bases, with 9 bases between them. The germline gives CDR1 GTSNPN, CDR2 SVGIG (reference sequence). Looking up the rest from reference TRBV30 and TRBJ2-3 gives the full variable domain: SQTIHQWPATLVQPVGSPLSLECTVEGTSNPNLYWYRQAAGRGLQLLFYSVGIGQISSEVPQNLSASRPQDRQFILSSKKLLLSDSGFYLCAWSVQGLDTQYFGPGTRLTVL.

V gene TRBV29-1 combines with J gene TRBJ1-4; perhaps TRBD1 as D (5 bases). CDR3 length: 13 residues. V shed 6 bases and J shed 2 bases, with 10 bases lying between them. Per germline, CDR1 SQVTM and CDR2 ANQGSEA. DNA of the CDR3: TGCAGCGTGGTGACAGTTACTAATGAAAAACTGTTTTTT. This codes for CSVVTVTNEKLFF.

As regards this clone: The junction departs from germline at one end; a sequencing error may be responsible. This sequence joins TRBV11-1 and TRBJ2-3; 12 positions agree with TRBD2. Germline values: CDR1 SGHAT, CDR2 FQDESV (reference sequence). The CDR3 length is 14 residues. CDR3 protein: CASSLVLAGGPGNF. The DNA for the CDR3 is TGTGCCAGCAGCTTAGTACTAGCGGGAGGTCCGGGGAATTTT.

The chain carries TRBV6-5 and TRBJ2-2, with a tentative D call TRBD1 (6 bases). Between the trimmed V and J ends, which lost 3 bases and 7 bases, there was a span of 18 bases. The germline V gene encodes CDR1 MNHEY and CDR2 SVGAGI. This CDR3 comprises 16 residues. CDR3 loop: CASSYSLPGHVGELFF. The CDR3 DNA is TGTGCCAGCAGTTATTCCTTACCGGGACATGTCGGGGAGCTGTTTTTT.

The chain joins TRBV21-1 to TRBJ2-3; the DNA was not compared with TRBD2, the D call given in the table. TRBV21-1 is a listed pseudogene. The CDR3 contains 18 residues. The CDR3 loop reads CASRGQRRLAGGKDTQYF. Here the CDR3 DNA reads TGTGCCAGCAGGGGACAGCGAAGACTAGCGGGAGGTAAAGATACGCAGTATTTT.

The rearrangement uses TRBV4-1 and TRBJ1-6; a weak D match, TRBD1 (5 bases). V lost 1 base and J lost 3, with 16 bases in between. CDR3 length: 18 amino acids. CDR1 is MGHRA, CDR2 YSYEKL, per germline. The CDR3 reads CASSQGGGGGGYNSPLHF. The CDR3 bases are TGCGCCAGCAGCCAAGGCGGTGGGGGGGGAGGCTATAATTCACCCCTCCACTTT.

As DNA, the CDR3 is TGTGCCAGTCGCGCCGGGTGGGCGGGATCCAGCAATGAGCAGTTCTTC. It codes for CASRAGWAGSSNEQFF. The J gene is TRBJ2-1, the V gene TRBV19; TRBD2 might be the D (6 bases). Germline-derived CDR1 and CDR2 are LNHDA and SQIVND (reference sequence). V was clipped by 8 bases and J by 6 bases, with 23 bases between them. This CDR3 is 16 amino acids long.

The chain recombines TRBV6-5 with TRBJ1-4; the D gene is possibly TRBD1 (5 bases). Germline CDR1 and CDR2: MNHEY and SVGAGI. Trimming left V 1 base short and J 8 bases short, with 14 bases between. The CDR3 spans 15 residues. CDR3 DNA: TGTGCCAGCAGTTACTTTTCGGCAGGGTCGGAAAAACTGTTTTTT. Translating it yields CASSYFSAGSEKLFF.

The chain has TRBV6-5 and TRBJ1-2, with a weak D call TRBD1 (5 bases). Germline V gene data show CDR1 as MNHEY and CDR2 as SVGAGI. The CDR3 sequence is 12 residues long. V lost 6 bases and J 5 bases, leaving 10 bases between the germline ends. In DNA, the CDR3 is TGTGCCAGCAGCCCGACAGCTTATGGCTACACCTTC. It codes for CASSPTAYGYTF.

The chain uses TRBV6-1 and TRBJ1-3; D might be TRBD1 (5 bases). V was trimmed by 2 bases and J by 0 bases, leaving 11 bases between them. Germline values: CDR1 MNHNS, CDR2 SASEGT. The CDR3 totals 16 residues. CDR3 sequence reads: CASSEPGGISGNTIYF. CDR3 bases: TGTGCCAGCAGTGAACCCGGGGGTATCTCTGGAAACACCATATATTTT.

This chain connects TRBV5-5 to TRBJ1-1; TRBD1 is a possible D gene (6 bases). Per the germline V gene, CDR1 is SGHKS and CDR2 is YYEKEE (reference sequence). Trimming shortened V by 3 bases and J by 2 bases, and 17 bases separated the two germline ends. CDR3 length equals 16 residues. Written as DNA, the CDR3 is TGTGCCAGCAGCTCCCTCCGGTTACAGGGTAACACTGAAGCTTTCTTT. Its protein is CASSSLRLQGNTEAFF.

The V gene is TRBV11-2, the J gene TRBJ1-2; 10 positions match TRBD1. The CDR3 is 15 amino acids. V lost 3 bases and J lost 7; bases outside the gene matches: 8. The germline gives CDR1 SGHAT, CDR2 FQNNGV. The CDR3 sequence: CASSFWDRGVSGYTF. CDR3 nucleotides: TGTGCCAGCAGCTTTTGGGACAGGGGTGTAAGTGGCTACACCTTC.

The V and J genes are TRBV5-5 and TRBJ2-3; 8 bases match TRBD2. CDR1 is SGHKS and CDR2 is YYEKEE in the germline V gene (reference sequence). Trimming removed 4 bases from V and 2 bases from J; junction bases left unmatched: 18. The CDR3 contains 19 residues. CDR3 region: CASSPTGLASYLLTDTQYF. The CDR3 DNA is TGTGCCAGCAGCCCAACCGGACTAGCTTCTTACCTCCTCACAGATACGCAGTATTTT.

Concerning this clone: This sample also contains other DNA sequences that code for the same CDR3. The chain has TRBV5-1 and TRBJ1-1; 7 bases are shared with TRBD1. The CDR3 totals 13 residues. With V trimmed by 0 bases and J by 11 bases, 7 bases remained unmatched. Germline V lookup: CDR1 SGHRS, CDR2 YFSETQ. CDR3 nucleotide sequence: TGCGCCAGCAGCTTGGGACAGGGAGAGGGCGCTTTCTTT. It specifies CASSLGQGEGAFF.

The J gene is TRBJ1-3, the V gene TRBV25-1; perhaps TRBD1 as D (6 bases). The CDR3 totals 14 residues. Trimming pared 8 bases from V and 2 bases from J, leaving 13 bases between. Germline V gene lookup returns CDR1 MGHDK and CDR2 SYGVNS. This chain's CDR3 is CASAAGTTGNTIYF. CDR3 DNA sequence: TGTGCCAGCGCCGCCGGGACAACTGGAAACACCATATATTTT.

The V gene is TRBV5-4, the J gene TRBJ2-7; TRBD2 is a possible D gene (6 bases). Germline lookup yields CDR1 SGHNT and CDR2 YYREEE (reference sequence). V was trimmed by 3 bases and J by 5 bases, leaving 12 bases between them. This CDR3 has 13 amino acids. The CDR3 region has the DNA TGTGCCAGCAGCTCCATTGGACTACACGAGCAGTACTTC. This codes for CASSSIGLHEQYF.

DNA for the CDR3: TGTGCCACCAGCAAGGACGATCAGCCCCAGCATTTT. This translates into CATSKDDQPQHF. This rearrangement joins TRBV15 to TRBJ1-5; no reliable D call. Between the trimmed V and J ends, which lost 4 bases and 5 bases, there was a span of 6 bases. The CDR3 contains 12 residues. Germline CDR1 and CDR2: LNHNV and YYDKDF (reference sequence). Based on the CDR3 plus reference TRBV15 and TRBJ1-5, the full variable domain is DAMVIQNPRYQVTQFGKPVTLSCSQTLNHNVMYWYQQKSSQAPKLLFHYYDKDFNNEADTPDNFQSRRPNTSFCFLDIRSPGLGDTAMYLCATSKDDQPQHFGDGTRLSIL.